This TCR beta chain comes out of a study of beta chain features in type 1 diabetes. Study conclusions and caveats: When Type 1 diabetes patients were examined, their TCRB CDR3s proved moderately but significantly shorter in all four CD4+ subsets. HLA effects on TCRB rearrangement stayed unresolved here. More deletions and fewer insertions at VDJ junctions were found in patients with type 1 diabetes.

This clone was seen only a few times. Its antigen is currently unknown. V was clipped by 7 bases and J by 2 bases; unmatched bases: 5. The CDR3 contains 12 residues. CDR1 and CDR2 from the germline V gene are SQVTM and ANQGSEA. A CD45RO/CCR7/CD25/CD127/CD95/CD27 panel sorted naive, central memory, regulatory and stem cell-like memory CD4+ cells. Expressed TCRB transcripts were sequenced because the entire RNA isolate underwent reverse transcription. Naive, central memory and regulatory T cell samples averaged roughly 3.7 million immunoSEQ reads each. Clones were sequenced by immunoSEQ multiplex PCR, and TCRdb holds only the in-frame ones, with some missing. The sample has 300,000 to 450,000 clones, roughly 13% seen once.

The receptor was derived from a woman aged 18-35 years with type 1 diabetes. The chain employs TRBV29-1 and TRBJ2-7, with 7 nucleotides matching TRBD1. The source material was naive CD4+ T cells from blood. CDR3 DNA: TGCAGCGCCGGGACAGCCACCTACGAGCAGTACTTC. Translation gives CSAGTATYEQYF.